Following are 19 T cell receptor beta chains from one sample sequenced in a study of T cell responses to AZD1222 COVID-19 vaccine. Profiling relied on immunoSEQ multiplex PCR, and the TCRdb table lists in-frame clones only, not all of them. In the table there are about 42,000 clones, 70% to 90% of which are singletons. Source: peripheral blood, taken 28 days after the second AZD1222 dose. The source is an adult who received the AZD1222 COVID-19 vaccine.

The chain employs TRBV3-1 (or the pseudogene TRBV3-2) and TRBJ2-7; D might be TRBD1 (5 bases). Deletions cut 2 bases from V and 0 bases from J, with 14 bases between. The germline V gene has CDR1 LGHDT and CDR2 YNNKEL (reference sequence). CDR3 length: 16 amino acids. The CDR3 here is CASSQRGSLSSYEQYF. Written as DNA, the CDR3 is TGTGCCAGCAGCCAAAGGGGTAGTTTAAGCTCCTACGAGCAGTACTTC.

This clone came up once. This rearrangement joins TRBV7-8 to TRBJ1-6; a weak D match, TRBD1 (5 bases). The CDR3 is 16 amino acids. Trimming cost V 5 bases and J 6 bases, with 17 bases left between them. The germline V gene has CDR1 SGHVS and CDR2 FQNEAQ. In DNA form, the CDR3 reads TGTGCCAGCAGCGGCCCCCCCGGGGCTAGTAATTCACCCCTCCACTTT. Its protein is CASSGPPGASNSPLHF.

The gene calls are TRBV29-1 and TRBJ1-1, with D possibly matching TRBD1 (6 bases). The CDR3 is made up of 12 amino acids. CDR1 is SQVTM, CDR2 ANQGSEA, per germline. V was cut by 7 bases and J by 1 base, with 10 bases left in between. The CDR3 region is CSGDRKNTEAFF. The CDR3 nucleotides read TGCAGCGGCGACAGGAAGAACACTGAAGCTTTCTTT.

The V and J genes are TRBV3-1 (or the pseudogene TRBV3-2) and TRBJ2-5; no definite D call. The CDR3 has 14 amino acids. The V gene lost 1 base and the J gene lost 1 base, with 7 bases spanning the gap. The germline CDR1 and CDR2 sequences are LGHDT and YNNKEL (reference sequence). This chain's CDR3 is CASSQVPVQETQYF. The CDR3 coding sequence is TGTGCCAGCAGCCAAGTCCCAGTCCAAGAGACCCAGTACTTC.

The chain carries TRBV29-1 and TRBJ2-7; D may be TRBD2 (6 bases). V was cut by 5 bases and J by 0 bases, with 14 bases left in between. Germline lookup yields CDR1 SQVTM and CDR2 ANQGSEA. This CDR3 is 14 amino acids long. CDR3 DNA: TGCAGCGTTAATTCGAGGGACTGCTCCTACGAGCAGTACTTC. Its protein product is CSVNSRDCSYEQYF.

The J gene is TRBJ2-7, the V gene TRBV5-6; D is uncertain. Germline V gene data show CDR1 as SGHDT and CDR2 as YYEEEE. V was trimmed by 3 bases and J by 2 bases, leaving 3 bases between them. The CDR3 length is 11 residues. CDR3 sequence (DNA): TGTGCCAGCAGCTCAGCCTACGAGCAGTACTTC. Residues: CASSSAYEQYF.

This clone was detected once. The chain links TRBV6-5 to TRBJ1-2, with TRBD1 identical over 7 bases. The J segment lost 1 base and the V segment lost 0 bases, leaving 5 bases of the junction unmatched. This CDR3 is built from 16 residues. The V gene's germline CDR1 is MNHEY and CDR2 SVGAGI. CDR3 sequence reads: CASSYSRTGVNYGYTF. CDR3 nucleotides: TGTGCCAGCAGTTACTCAAGAACAGGGGTTAACTATGGCTACACCTTC.

The chain couples TRBV3-1 (or the pseudogene TRBV3-2) to TRBJ2-1; D gene ambiguous. Germline V gene data show CDR1 as LGHDT and CDR2 as YNNKEL (reference sequence). V shed 1 base and J shed 9 bases, with 13 bases lying between them. CDR3 size: 14 residues. The CDR3 DNA follows: TGTGCCAGCAGCCAAGGGATAGAATTGGGTGAGCAGTTCTTC. Encoded protein: CASSQGIELGEQFF.

The V and J genes are TRBV19 and TRBJ2-5; 8 nucleotides agree with TRBD2. V trimming: 0 bases; J trimming: 1 base; junction bases outside the gene matches: 7. Germline values: CDR1 LNHDA, CDR2 SQIVND (reference sequence). The CDR3 is 17 residues long. The CDR3 loop is CASSIDPAGAPQETQYF. The CDR3 DNA reads TGTGCCAGTAGTATAGATCCAGCGGGAGCCCCCCAAGAGACCCAGTACTTC.

This chain connects TRBV19 to TRBJ2-7; maybe TRBD1 (6 bases). In germline, CDR1 is LNHDA, CDR2 SQIVND (reference sequence). Deletions cut 6 bases from V and 5 bases from J, with 8 bases between. This CDR3 contains 11 residues. In DNA form, the CDR3 reads TGTGCCAGTAGGAACAGGGACGAGCAGTACTTC. It is translated as CASRNRDEQYF.

This chain joins TRBV10-3 and TRBJ1-2; possible D gene TRBD1, 6 bases. Per germline, CDR1 ENHRY and CDR2 SYGVKD. The V and J ends lost 0 bases and 6 bases respectively, with 17 bases between them. The CDR3 length is 16 residues. CDR3 residues: CAISESGGGSIHGYTF. CDR3 in DNA: TGTGCCATCAGTGAGTCCGGCGGGGGCTCTATTCATGGCTACACCTTC.

The CDR3 nucleotides read TGTGCCAGCAGTTGGGGATATACGCAGTATTTT. Translating gives CASSWGYTQYF. This chain uses TRBV27 with TRBJ2-3; no definite D call. The length of the CDR3 is 11 residues. Trimming cost V 4 bases and J 7 bases, with 6 bases left between them. Germline loops: CDR1 MNHEY, CDR2 SMNVEV (reference sequence).

V gene TRBV10-2 combines with J gene TRBJ1-6, with D perhaps TRBD1 (5 bases). This CDR3 is 13 amino acids long. The ends were cut back, 6 bases at V and 9 bases at J, with 12 bases in the middle. Germline-derived CDR1 and CDR2 are WSHSY and SAAADI. The CDR3 DNA reads TGCGCCAGCAGGGGGGACGGTTTTTCACCCCTCCACTTT. Encoded protein: CASRGDGFSPLHF.

The V call is TRBV7-2, the J call TRBJ2-7; 11 nucleotides align to TRBD2. This CDR3 is 17 amino acids long. Germline V gene sequence: CDR1 SGHTA, CDR2 FQGNSA. The V and J ends lost 0 bases and 2 bases, in that order; junction bases with no gene match: 6. This CDR3 reads CASSLAASGRIPYEQYF. CDR3 nucleotide sequence: TGTGCCAGCAGCTTAGCGGCTAGCGGGAGGATCCCCTACGAGCAGTACTTC.

V and J are TRBV5-1 and TRBJ1-2; D gene unclear. V shed 4 bases and J shed 7 bases, with 17 bases lying between them. In germline, CDR1 is SGHRS, CDR2 YFSETQ. CDR3 length: 14 amino acids. The CDR3 sequence: CASSAGRSPGGYTF. The CDR3 DNA sequence: TGCGCCAGCAGCGCGGGGAGGTCCCCGGGTGGCTACACCTTC.

This chain connects TRBV19 to TRBJ1-5; 9 positions agree with TRBD1. CDR3 length: 14 amino acids. With V trimmed by 4 bases and J by 3 bases, 1 base remained unmatched. Germline loops: CDR1 LNHDA, CDR2 SQIVND (reference sequence). The CDR3 coding sequence is TGTGCCAGTAGTAACAGGGGGCTCAATCAGCCCCAGCATTTT. It is translated as CASSNRGLNQPQHF.

The chain employs TRBV5-1 and TRBJ2-1, with 9 bases that match TRBD2. The CDR3 totals 16 residues. V lost 3 bases, J lost 9 bases, and 13 bases stayed unmatched. Germline loops: CDR1 SGHRS, CDR2 YFSETQ. CDR3 region: CASSWETSGDVGEQFF. DNA for the CDR3: TGCGCCAGCAGCTGGGAGACTAGCGGAGATGTTGGTGAGCAGTTCTTC.

This clone has only one observation. J is TRBJ1-1 and V is TRBV5-1; D not certain. The CDR3 sequence is 14 residues long. Trimming pared 6 bases from V and 3 bases from J, leaving 15 bases between. Germline values: CDR1 SGHRS, CDR2 YFSETQ. CDR3 region: CASTGSIGDTEAFF. CDR3 coding DNA: TGCGCCAGCACAGGCTCCATCGGGGACACTGAAGCTTTCTTT. The entire variable domain, with the rest obtained from reference TRBV5-1 and TRBJ1-1, is as follows: KAGVTQTPRYLIKTRGQQVTLSCSPISGHRSVSWYQQTPGQGLQFLFEYFSETQRNKGNFPGRFSGRQFSNSRSEMNVSTLELGDSALYLCASTGSIGDTEAFFGQGTRLTVV.

This clone has a handful of counts. The V gene is TRBV27, the J gene TRBJ2-6; 7 positions agree with TRBD1. This CDR3 region has 15 residues. The junction had 4 bases not matched to a gene; V was cut back by 5 bases and J by 3 bases. CDR1 MNHEY and CDR2 SMNVEV come from the germline V gene (reference sequence). The CDR3 loop is CASSPRGNGANVLTF. DNA of the CDR3: TGTGCCAGCAGTCCCAGGGGGAATGGGGCCAACGTCCTGACTTTC. Full variable domain (missing parts from reference TRBV27 and TRBJ2-6): EAQVTQNPRYLITVTGKKLTVTCSQNMNHEYMSWYRQDPGLGLRQIYYSMNVEVTDKGDVPEGYKVSRKEKRNFPLILESPSPNQTSLYFCASSPRGNGANVLTFGAGSRLTVL.